This T cell receptor (beta chain) was sequenced for a study of cytomegalovirus exposure and HLA in healthy donors. Study findings and constraints: As immune exposure information, only CMV serostatus was available.

This clone has a handful of counts. Its specificity is unknown. The germline gives CDR1 SGHTS, CDR2 YDEGEE. The CDR3 runs to 12 residues. V was trimmed by 2 bases and J by 3 bases, leaving 5 bases between them. PCR amplification relied on 60 Vbeta primers (plus 13 Jbeta primers). The table came from immunoSEQ multiplex PCR; TCRdb's copy has only in-frame clones and leaves some out. The sample has about 78,000 clones, about 60% seen once. Sample: PBMCs. The gene calls are TRBV5-8 and TRBJ1-1, with D uncertain. The sequence was collected from a man under 40 in good health and CMV-seropositive. The CDR3 is CASSFPYTEAFF. The CDR3 coding sequence is TGTGCCAGCAGCTTCCCTTACACTGAAGCTTTCTTT.